This TCR beta chain emerged from a study of post-analysis software for immune sequencing data. Study-wide points: Five or six TRBV segments were more frequent in patients than controls; TRBV5-6, TRBV5-1 and TRBV20-1 belonged to this group.

The authors incorporated unique molecular identifiers into the TCR beta cDNA libraries. The source material, about 0.95 to 10 million T cells, gave rise to about 460,000 cDNA molecules. TCRdb processed the PCR reads anew with MiXCR; each CDR3 protein has one entry. This sample has about 770,000 distinct CDR3 sequences, with 40% to 55% found just once. Notes on this clonotype: As yet, its antigen is unknown.

The CDR3 length is 17 residues. The germline V gene encodes CDR1 MNHEY and CDR2 SMNVEV (reference sequence). Deletions cut 4 bases from V and 0 bases from J, with 13 bases between. The sequence came from a girl between 5 and 17 years old with multiple sclerosis. Input material: blood. The chain links TRBV27 to TRBJ2-6; unclear D gene. CDR3 in DNA: TGTGCCAGCAGTTACGCTCGGCCCCACTCTGGGGCCAACGTCCTGACTTTC. Residues: CASSYARPHSGANVLTF.